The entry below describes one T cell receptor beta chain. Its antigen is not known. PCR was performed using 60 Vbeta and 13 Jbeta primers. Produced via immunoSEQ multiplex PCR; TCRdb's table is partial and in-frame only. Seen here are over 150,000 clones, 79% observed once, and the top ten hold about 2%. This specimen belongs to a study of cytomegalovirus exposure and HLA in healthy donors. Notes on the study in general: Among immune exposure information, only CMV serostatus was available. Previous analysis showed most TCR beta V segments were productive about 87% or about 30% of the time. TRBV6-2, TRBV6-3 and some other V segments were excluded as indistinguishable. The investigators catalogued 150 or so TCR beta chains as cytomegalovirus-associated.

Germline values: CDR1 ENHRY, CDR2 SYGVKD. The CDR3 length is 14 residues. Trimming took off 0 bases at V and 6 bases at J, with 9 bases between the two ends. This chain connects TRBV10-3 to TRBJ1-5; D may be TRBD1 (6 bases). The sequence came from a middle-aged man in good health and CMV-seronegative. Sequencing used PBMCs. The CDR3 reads CAISESGGRQPQHF. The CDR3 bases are TGTGCCATCAGTGAGTCGGGGGGGCGTCAGCCCCAGCATTTT.